This T cell receptor beta chain was recorded in a study of shared clonotypes between healthy human individuals. About the study: Donor composition was a couple of women and three men, aged 18 to 49.

The CDR3 sequence is 14 residues long. Per germline, CDR1 MDHEN and CDR2 SYDVKM. Between the trimmed V and J ends, which lost 5 bases and 4 bases, there was a span of 14 bases. Genomic DNA belonging to each subset was distributed in equal measure over several immunoSEQ plates. Measured with immunoSEQ multiplex PCR; TCRdb has only the in-frame clones, and not every one. The table includes under 2,500,000 clones, around 95% detected once. Findings of the study overall: A generally larger estimated richness was seen in naive subsets than in memory subsets.

Notes on this clone: Its target is not known.

This TCR was sampled from a man aged 18 to 29 in good health. Sequencing was done on a sample of naive CD4+ T cells sorted from blood. Subset of the sample: CD45RA+ positively selected. This sequence joins TRBV28 and TRBJ1-2; no clear D. The CDR3 DNA reads TGTGCCAGCAGTGTATCGGACGGGCGCTATGGCTACACCTTC. Its translation: CASSVSDGRYGYTF.